This TCR beta chain derives from a study of T cells expressing NK-cell markers. Study-wide background: It was sorted CD3+CD56+NKG2C+, CD3+CD56+NKG2C- and CD3+CD56-NKG2C+ T cells that supplied the TCR beta repertoires.

The CDR3 is 15 residues long. The germline V gene has CDR1 SGHRS and CDR2 YFSETQ. TCRdb processed the 5' RACE reads again and assigns one entry to each CDR3 protein, with no DNA. The sample table includes 300,000 to 500,000 distinct CDR3 sequences. This receptor was taken from a woman in her forties or fifties in good health. The specimen sequenced was blood T cells: a sorted CD56 or NKG2C T cell subset, CD4+ or CD8+ T cells, or bulk PBMC T cells (not recorded which). The V call is TRBV5-1, the J call TRBJ2-6; TCRdb picks TRBD1, but there is no DNA to check that call. CDR3 sequence: CASSFTGVSANVLTF.